This T cell receptor (beta chain) was captured by sequencing in a study of T cells after yellow fever vaccination. Study-wide results and limits: The presence of abundant clonotypes contaminating from the bulk population was possible in FACS-sorted repertoires.

V dropped 1 base and J dropped 5 bases, with 8 bases sitting between them. CDR1 LGHNA and CDR2 YSLEER come from the germline V gene. CDR3 size: 13 residues. TCR cDNA, made by 5'RACE template switching, carried an added universal primer site and UMIs. TCRdb re-called the 5' RACE reads through MiXCR, storing one row per CDR3 protein. This table has about 340,000 distinct CDR3 sequences, roughly 8.7% appearing once. A note on this clonotype: Its specificity is not known.

The sample was PBMCs, taken on the day of the first yellow fever vaccination. The V call is TRBV4-3, the J call TRBJ2-5; D gene ambiguous. The TCR comes from a man between 18 and 29 years old who received the YFV17D yellow fever vaccine. Here the CDR3 reads CASSQGPLETQYF. In DNA, the CDR3 is TGCGCCAGCAGCCAAGGCCCTCTGGAGACCCAGTACTTC.